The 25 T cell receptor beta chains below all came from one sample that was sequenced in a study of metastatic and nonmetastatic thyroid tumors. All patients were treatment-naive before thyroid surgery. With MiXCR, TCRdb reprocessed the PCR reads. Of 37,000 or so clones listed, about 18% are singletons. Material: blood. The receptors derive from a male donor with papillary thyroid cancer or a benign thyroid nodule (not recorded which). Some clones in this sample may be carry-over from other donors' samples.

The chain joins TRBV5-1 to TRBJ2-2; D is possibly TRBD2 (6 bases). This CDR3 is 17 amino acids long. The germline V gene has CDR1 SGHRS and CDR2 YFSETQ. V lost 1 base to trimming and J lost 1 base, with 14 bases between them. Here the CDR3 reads CASSLIVIGGNTGELFF. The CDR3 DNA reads TGCGCCAGCAGCTTGATTGTCATCGGGGGGAACACCGGGGAGCTGTTTTTT.

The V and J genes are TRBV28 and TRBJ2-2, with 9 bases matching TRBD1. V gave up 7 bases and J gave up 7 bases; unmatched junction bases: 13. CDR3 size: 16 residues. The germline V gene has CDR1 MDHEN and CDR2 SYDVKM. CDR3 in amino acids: CASNAPVQGAIGELFF. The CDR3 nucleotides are TGTGCCAGCAACGCTCCGGTACAGGGGGCAATCGGGGAGCTGTTTTTT. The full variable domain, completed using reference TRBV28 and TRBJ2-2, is DVKVTQSSRYLVKRTGEKVFLECVQDMDHENMFWYRQDPGLGLRLIYFSYDVKMKEKGDIPEGYSVSREKKERFSLILESASTNQTSMYLCASNAPVQGAIGELFFGEGSRLTVL.

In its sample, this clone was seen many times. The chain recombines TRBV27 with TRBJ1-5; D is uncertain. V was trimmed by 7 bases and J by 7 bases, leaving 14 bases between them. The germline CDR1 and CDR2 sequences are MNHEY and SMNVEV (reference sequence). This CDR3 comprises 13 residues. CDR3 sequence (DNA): TGTGCCAGCAACGAAGGGTGGGGACAGCCCCAGCATTTT. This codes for CASNEGWGQPQHF.

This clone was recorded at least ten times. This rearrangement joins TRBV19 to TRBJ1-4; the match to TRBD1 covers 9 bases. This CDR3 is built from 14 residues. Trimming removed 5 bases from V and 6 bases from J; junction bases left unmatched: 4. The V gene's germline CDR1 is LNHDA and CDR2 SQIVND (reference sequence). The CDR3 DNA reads TGTGCCAGTAGTTTGGGGACAGGGTATGAAAAACTGTTTTTT. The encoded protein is CASSLGTGYEKLFF.

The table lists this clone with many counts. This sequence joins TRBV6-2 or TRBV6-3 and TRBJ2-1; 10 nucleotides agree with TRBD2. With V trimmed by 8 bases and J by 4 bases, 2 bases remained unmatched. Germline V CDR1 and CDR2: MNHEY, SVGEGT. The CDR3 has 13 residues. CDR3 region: CASEGLAYNEQFF. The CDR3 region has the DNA TGTGCCAGCGAGGGACTAGCGTACAATGAGCAGTTCTTC.

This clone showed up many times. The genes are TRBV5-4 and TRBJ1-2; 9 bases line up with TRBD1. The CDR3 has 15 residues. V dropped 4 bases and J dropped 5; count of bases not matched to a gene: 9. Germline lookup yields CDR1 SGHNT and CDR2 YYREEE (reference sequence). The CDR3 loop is CASSIGQGRQYGYTF. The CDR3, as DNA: TGTGCCAGCAGCATCGGACAGGGGAGGCAATATGGCTACACCTTC. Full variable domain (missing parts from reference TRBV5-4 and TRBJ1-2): ETGVTQSPTHLIKTRGQQVTLRCSSQSGHNTVSWYQQALGQGPQFIFQYYREEENGRGNFPPRFSGLQFPNYSSELNVNALELDDSALYLCASSIGQGRQYGYTFGSGTRLTVV.

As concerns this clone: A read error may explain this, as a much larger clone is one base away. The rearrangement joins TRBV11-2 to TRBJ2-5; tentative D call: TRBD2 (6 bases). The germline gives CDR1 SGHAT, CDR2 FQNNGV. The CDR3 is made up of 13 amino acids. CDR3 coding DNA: TGTGCCAGCAGCTTACCGGGGGTCGAGAACCAGTACTTC. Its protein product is CASSLPGVENQYF.

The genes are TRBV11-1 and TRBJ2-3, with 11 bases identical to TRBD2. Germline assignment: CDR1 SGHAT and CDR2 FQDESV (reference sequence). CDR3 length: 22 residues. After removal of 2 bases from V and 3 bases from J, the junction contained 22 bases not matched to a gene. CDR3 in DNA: TGTGCCAGCAGCTTAATCGTCTGGTCATCTAGCGGGGGGTTCGTTGTGACAGATACGCAGTATTTT. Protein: CASSLIVWSSSGGFVVTDTQYF.

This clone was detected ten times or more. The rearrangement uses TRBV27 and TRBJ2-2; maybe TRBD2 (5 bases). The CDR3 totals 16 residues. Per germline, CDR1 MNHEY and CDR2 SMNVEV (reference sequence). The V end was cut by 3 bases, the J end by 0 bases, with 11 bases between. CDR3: CASSLGSGTNTGELFF. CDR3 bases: TGTGCCAGCAGTTTGGGGAGCGGAACGAACACCGGGGAGCTGTTTTTT.

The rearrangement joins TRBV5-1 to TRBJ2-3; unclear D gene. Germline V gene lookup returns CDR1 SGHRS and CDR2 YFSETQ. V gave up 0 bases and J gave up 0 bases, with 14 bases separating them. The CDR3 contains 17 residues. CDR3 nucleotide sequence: TGCGCCAGCAGCTTGGCAATAGAGGAGATTAGCACAGATACGCAGTATTTT. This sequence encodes CASSLAIEEISTDTQYF.

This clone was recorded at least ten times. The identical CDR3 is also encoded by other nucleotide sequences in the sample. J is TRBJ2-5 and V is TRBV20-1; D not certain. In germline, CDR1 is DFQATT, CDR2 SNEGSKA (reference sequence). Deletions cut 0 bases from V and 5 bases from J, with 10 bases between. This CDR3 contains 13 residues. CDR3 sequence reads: CSAREVVRETQYF. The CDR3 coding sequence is TGCAGTGCTAGAGAGGTAGTTAGGGAGACCCAGTACTTC.

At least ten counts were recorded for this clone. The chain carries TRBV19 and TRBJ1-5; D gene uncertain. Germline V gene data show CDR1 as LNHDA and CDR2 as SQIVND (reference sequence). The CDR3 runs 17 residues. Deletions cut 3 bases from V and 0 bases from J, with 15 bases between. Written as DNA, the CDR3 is TGTGCCAGTAGTATTCAGGTCAGCTTCTATAGCAATCAGCCCCAGCATTTT. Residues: CASSIQVSFYSNQPQHF.

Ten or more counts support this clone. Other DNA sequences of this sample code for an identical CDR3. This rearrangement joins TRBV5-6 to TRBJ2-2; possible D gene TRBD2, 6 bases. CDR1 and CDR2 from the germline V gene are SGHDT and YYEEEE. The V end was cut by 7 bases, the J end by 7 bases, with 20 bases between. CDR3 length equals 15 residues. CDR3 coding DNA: TGTGCCAGCGGGAGGTCAGGAACCCGGGACGGGGAGCTGTTTTTT. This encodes CASGRSGTRDGELFF.

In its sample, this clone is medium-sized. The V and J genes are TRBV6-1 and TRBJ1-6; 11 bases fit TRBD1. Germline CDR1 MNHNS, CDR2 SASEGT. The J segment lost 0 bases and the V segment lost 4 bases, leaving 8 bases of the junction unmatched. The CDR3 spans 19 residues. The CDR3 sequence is CASSGGPGTGGSYNSPLHF. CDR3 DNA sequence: TGTGCCAGCAGTGGGGGTCCCGGGACAGGGGGCTCCTATAATTCACCCCTCCACTTT.

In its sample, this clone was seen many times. CDR3 bases: TGTGCCAGCAGCCAAGATTTTAGCGGGGGGGCCCCCTACAATGAGCAGTTCTTC. It specifies CASSQDFSGGAPYNEQFF. The chain is built from TRBV4-2 and TRBJ2-1; 11 bases match TRBD2. This CDR3 contains 18 residues. Germline loops: CDR1 LGHNA, CDR2 YNFKEQ. Losses at the gene ends were 0 bases for V and 2 bases for J; bases not matched to a gene: 6.

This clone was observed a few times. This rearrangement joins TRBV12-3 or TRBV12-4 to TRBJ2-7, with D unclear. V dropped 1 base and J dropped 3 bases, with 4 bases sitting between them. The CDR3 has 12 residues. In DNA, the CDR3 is TGTGCCAGCAGTTTAGAGTACTACGAGCAGTACTTC. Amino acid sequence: CASSLEYYEQYF.

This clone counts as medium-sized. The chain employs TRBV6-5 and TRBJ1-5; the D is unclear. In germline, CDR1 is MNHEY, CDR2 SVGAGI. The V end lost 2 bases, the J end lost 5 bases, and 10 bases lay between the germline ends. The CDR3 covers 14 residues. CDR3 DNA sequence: TGTGCCAGCAGTTACCGCTCTGATTATCAGCCCCAGCATTTT. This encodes CASSYRSDYQPQHF.

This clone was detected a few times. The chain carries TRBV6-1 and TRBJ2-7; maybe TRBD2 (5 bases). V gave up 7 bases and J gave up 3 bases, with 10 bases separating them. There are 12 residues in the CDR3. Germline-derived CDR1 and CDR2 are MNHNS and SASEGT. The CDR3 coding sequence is TGTGCCAGCATCGGGGTGATCTACGAGCAGTACTTC. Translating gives CASIGVIYEQYF.

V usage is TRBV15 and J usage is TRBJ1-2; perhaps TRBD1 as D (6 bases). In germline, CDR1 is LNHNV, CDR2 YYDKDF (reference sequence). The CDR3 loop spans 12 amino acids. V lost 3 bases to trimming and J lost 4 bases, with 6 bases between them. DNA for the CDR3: TGTGCCACCAGCAGGGACAGCTATGGCTACACCTTC. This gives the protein CATSRDSYGYTF.

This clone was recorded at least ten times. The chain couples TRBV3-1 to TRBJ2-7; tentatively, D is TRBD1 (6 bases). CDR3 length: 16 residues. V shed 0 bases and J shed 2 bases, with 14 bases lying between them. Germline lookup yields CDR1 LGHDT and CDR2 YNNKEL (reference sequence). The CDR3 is CASSQDGAGAPYEQYF. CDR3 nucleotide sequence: TGTGCCAGCAGCCAAGACGGGGCAGGGGCCCCCTACGAGCAGTACTTC.

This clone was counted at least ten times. The CDR3: CASSEAGAVRTEAFF. CDR3 nucleotides: TGTGCCAGCAGTGAAGCAGGGGCAGTAAGAACTGAAGCTTTCTTT. V and J are TRBV6-1 and TRBJ1-1; tentative D call: TRBD1 (5 bases). This CDR3 region has 15 residues. CDR1 and CDR2 (germline): MNHNS, SASEGT. V lost 0 bases and J lost 5, with 13 bases in between.

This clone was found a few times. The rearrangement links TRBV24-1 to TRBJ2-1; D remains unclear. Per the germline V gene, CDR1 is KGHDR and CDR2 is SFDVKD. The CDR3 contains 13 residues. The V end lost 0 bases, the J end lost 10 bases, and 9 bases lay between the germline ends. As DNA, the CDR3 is TGTGCCACCAGTGATTTGTCAAGGATCGAGCAGTTCTTC. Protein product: CATSDLSRIEQFF.

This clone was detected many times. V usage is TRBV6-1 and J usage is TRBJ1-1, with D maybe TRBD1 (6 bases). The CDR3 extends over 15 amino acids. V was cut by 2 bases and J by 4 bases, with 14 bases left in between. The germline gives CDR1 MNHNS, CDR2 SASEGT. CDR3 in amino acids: CASSESIEGGTEAFF. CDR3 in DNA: TGTGCCAGCAGTGAAAGTATTGAGGGGGGCACTGAAGCTTTCTTT.

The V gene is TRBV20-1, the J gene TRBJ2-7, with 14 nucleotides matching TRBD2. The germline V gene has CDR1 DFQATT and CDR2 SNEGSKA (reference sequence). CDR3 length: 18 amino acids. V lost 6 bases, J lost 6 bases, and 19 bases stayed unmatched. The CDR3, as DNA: TGCAGTGCCGAAAACCGGGGGACTAGCGGGAGCTATGGGGTCGAGCAGTACTTC. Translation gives CSAENRGTSGSYGVEQYF.

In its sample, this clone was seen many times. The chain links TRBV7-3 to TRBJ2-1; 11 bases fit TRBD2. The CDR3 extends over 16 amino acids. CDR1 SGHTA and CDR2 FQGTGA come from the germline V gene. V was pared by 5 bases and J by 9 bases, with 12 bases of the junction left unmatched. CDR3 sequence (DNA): TGTGCCAGCAGCGCCGGACTAGCGGGCGGGCGGTCTGAGCAGTTCTTC. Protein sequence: CASSAGLAGGRSEQFF.